Below, 19 T cell receptor beta chains from the same sample are listed, as sequenced in a study of CD8 T cells in ankylosing spondylitis. TCRdb reprocessed the 5' RACE reads via MiXCR and lists one record per CDR3 protein. Of 350,000 to 550,000 distinct CDR3 sequences in the sample, more than 25% were seen once. Their specific antigens are unknown. Study conclusions and caveats: In ankylosing spondylitis blood, a motif of about 8 highly homologous TCR beta variants appeared characteristic.

The sample consisted of blood, either unsorted or a sorted T cell fraction (not recorded which). Receptors originate from a male donor with ankylosing spondylitis.

V is TRBV20-1 and J is TRBJ2-3; the D is unclear. CDR3 length: 15 residues. Trimming pared 5 bases from V and 1 base from J, leaving 16 bases between. Germline V lookup: CDR1 DFQATT, CDR2 SNEGSKA (reference sequence). The CDR3 region is CSAADPGSGTDTQYF. For the CDR3, the DNA is TGCAGTGCTGCTGACCCCGGGTCGGGCACAGATACGCAGTATTTT.

The chain's CDR3 is CASSLPDVSYEQYF. DNA of the CDR3: TGTGCCAGCTCACTCCCGGACGTCTCCTACGAGCAGTACTTC. This chain joins TRBV18 and TRBJ2-7; D is undetermined. CDR1 is KGHSH and CDR2 is LQKENI in the germline V gene. V shed 4 bases and J shed 0 bases, with 10 bases lying between them. This CDR3 spans 14 amino acids.

This clonotype was counted between two and nine times. V is TRBV5-1 and J is TRBJ2-7, with D hard to call. Trimming pared 0 bases from V and 6 bases from J, leaving 10 bases between. This CDR3 spans 13 amino acids. Germline CDR1 reads SGHRS; CDR2 reads YFSETQ. The CDR3 DNA reads as TGCGCCAGCAGCTTGGGCAGCCAGGCCGAGCAGTACTTC. Its translation: CASSLGSQAEQYF. Full variable domain (outside the CDR3, taken from reference TRBV5-1 and TRBJ2-7): KAGVTQTPRYLIKTRGQQVTLSCSPISGHRSVSWYQQTPGQGLQFLFEYFSETQRNKGNFPGRFSGRQFSNSRSEMNVSTLELGDSALYLCASSLGSQAEQYFGPGTRLTVT.

The chain recombines TRBV20-1 with TRBJ2-7; no firm D call. This CDR3 region has 12 residues. CDR1 DFQATT and CDR2 SNEGSKA come from the germline V gene (reference sequence). V was clipped by 7 bases and J by 3 bases, with 13 bases between them. As DNA, the CDR3 is TGCAGTGTGGCGGCCAGAGACTACGAGCAGTACGTC. It is translated as CSVAARDYEQYV.

This chain connects TRBV18 to TRBJ1-1; D gene unclear. Trimming stripped 0 bases from V and 0 bases from J, with 5 bases between. Germline CDR1 reads KGHSH; CDR2 reads LQKENI. This CDR3 contains 14 residues. The CDR3, as DNA: TGTGCCAGCTCACCACCGCTGATGAACACTGAAGCTTTCTTT. This codes for CASSPPLMNTEAFF.

This rearrangement joins TRBV10-3 to TRBJ2-1; D is undetermined. Trimming took 4 bases from V and 6 from J, leaving 16 bases between them. Germline CDR1 is ENHRY and CDR2 is SYGVKD. This CDR3 has 15 amino acids. CDR3 sequence reads: CAISGTQYSGNEQFF. CDR3 nucleotides: TGTGCCATCAGTGGGACCCAGTATTCGGGCAATGAGCAGTTCTTC.

V is TRBV2 and J is TRBJ1-4; a weak D match, TRBD1 (5 bases). Trimming took 5 bases from V and 3 from J, leaving 13 bases between them. The CDR3 is 15 amino acids. In germline, CDR1 is SNHLY, CDR2 FYNNEI. CDR3 protein: CASSTPRVANEKLFF. CDR3 DNA sequence: TGTGCCAGCAGTACCCCCAGGGTGGCTAATGAAAAACTGTTTTTT. Full variable domain (outside the CDR3, taken from reference TRBV2 and TRBJ1-4): EPEVTQTPSHQVTQMGQEVILRCVPISNHLYFYWYRQILGQKVEFLVSFYNNEISEKSEIFDDQFSVERPDGSNFTLKIRSTKLEDSAMYFCASSTPRVANEKLFFGSGTQLSVL.

This clonotype was seen a handful of times. This chain uses TRBV5-6 with TRBJ1-5; D uncertain. Trimming took 2 bases from V and 0 from J, leaving 15 bases between them. The CDR3 is 17 amino acids. The germline CDR1 and CDR2 sequences are SGHDT and YYEEEE. CDR3 amino acids: CASSFRQAVYSNQPQHF. As DNA, the CDR3 is TGTGCCAGCAGCTTTCGACAAGCAGTTTATAGCAATCAGCCCCAGCATTTT.

This clonotype showed up just a few times. The chain recombines TRBV11-2 with TRBJ2-2, with a tentative D call TRBD1 (6 bases). CDR3 length: 16 residues. The germline gives CDR1 SGHAT, CDR2 FQNNGV. V shed 5 bases and J shed 0 bases, with 13 bases lying between them. CDR3 nucleotide sequence: TGTGCCAGCAGCGCCCGCAGGGACACGAACACCGGGGAGCTGTTTTTT. This codes for CASSARRDTNTGELFF.

The table lists this clonotype with many counts. This chain's CDR3 is CASSPNAPDIGYGYTF. The CDR3 nucleotides are TGTGCCAGCAGCCCCAACGCACCCGACATTGGGTATGGCTACACCTTC. This chain links TRBV7-2 with TRBJ1-2; D call uncertain. Germline V lookup: CDR1 SGHTA, CDR2 FQGNSA. The CDR3 covers 16 residues. V dropped 5 bases and J dropped 5 bases, with 21 bases sitting between them.

The chain joins TRBV3-1 to TRBJ1-2; no definite D call. There are 14 residues in the CDR3. Between the trimmed V and J ends, which lost 0 bases and 5 bases, there was a span of 10 bases. CDR1 is LGHDT, CDR2 YNNKEL, per germline (reference sequence). CDR3 protein: CASSQDSGSYGYTF. The CDR3 DNA sequence: TGTGCCAGCAGCCAAGATTCGGGAAGTTATGGCTACACCTTC. The whole variable domain, remainder taken from reference TRBV3-1 and TRBJ1-2, is DTAVSQTPKYLVTQMGNDKSIKCEQNLGHDTMYWYKQDSKKFLKIMFSYNNKELIINETVPNRFSPKSPDKAHLNLHINSLELGDSAVYFCASSQDSGSYGYTFGSGTRLTVV.

This clonotype was counted only a few times. The V gene is TRBV20-1, the J gene TRBJ2-7, with 16 bases aligning to TRBD2. Germline CDR1 DFQATT, CDR2 SNEGSKA (reference sequence). The length of the CDR3 is 14 residues. J gave up 4 bases and V 6 bases, and 3 bases lay outside the gene matches. In DNA form, the CDR3 reads TGCAGTGCCGGGACTAGCGGGAGGGCTTACGAGCAGTACTTC. As protein: CSAGTSGRAYEQYF.

The gene calls are TRBV5-1 and TRBJ2-5; D gene uncertain. The CDR3 runs 15 residues. The V gene lost 0 bases and the J gene lost 5 bases, with 14 bases spanning the gap. Germline V CDR1 and CDR2: SGHRS, YFSETQ. The CDR3 sequence is CASSLALADVETQYF. DNA of the CDR3: TGCGCCAGCAGCTTGGCGCTGGCCGACGTGGAGACCCAGTACTTC.

This clonotype appeared once. The genes are TRBV12-3 or TRBV12-4 and TRBJ2-2; D is possibly TRBD2 (7 bases). The CDR3 sequence is 16 residues long. V was clipped by 4 bases and J by 5 bases, with 17 bases between them. CDR3 nucleotide sequence: TGTGCCAGCAGTTACCGTAGGGGGGGCGGAACCGGGGAGCTGTTTTTT. As protein: CASSYRRGGGTGELFF.

V is TRBV20-1 and J is TRBJ2-5, with D perhaps TRBD2 (7 bases). Trimming pared 6 bases from V and 4 bases from J, leaving 24 bases between. The CDR3 covers 16 residues. Germline-derived CDR1 and CDR2 are DFQATT and SNEGSKA (reference sequence). For the CDR3, the DNA is TGCAGTGCCATCACAGGGTGGGAGGGCCCTGGAGAGACCCAGTACTTC. It codes for CSAITGWEGPGETQYF.

This clonotype was observed a single time. The gene calls are TRBV29-1 and TRBJ2-5; TRBD2 aligns across 8 bases. The germline CDR1 and CDR2 sequences are SQVTM and ANQGSEA. The CDR3 sequence is 13 residues long. Unmatched junction bases numbered 6, after V lost 4 bases and J lost 5 bases. The chain's CDR3 is CSVAHSGSETQYF. In nucleotides, the CDR3 is TGCAGCGTTGCGCACAGCGGGAGTGAGACCCAGTACTTC. The variable domain in full, completed from reference TRBV29-1 and TRBJ2-5, reads SAVISQKPSRDICQRGTSLTIQCQVDSQVTMMFWYRQQPGQSLTLIATANQGSEATYESGFVIDKFPISRPNLTFSTLTVSNMSPEDSSIYLCSVAHSGSETQYFGPGTRLLVL.

The rearrangement links TRBV2 to TRBJ2-7; D gene uncertain. V gave up 7 bases and J gave up 0 bases, with 7 bases separating them. The V gene's germline CDR1 is SNHLY and CDR2 FYNNEI. The CDR3 length is 12 residues. Here the CDR3 reads CASIGGSYEQYF. The DNA of the CDR3 is TGTGCCAGCATCGGCGGCTCCTACGAGCAGTACTTC.

The V gene is TRBV20-1, the J gene TRBJ2-2; D is perhaps TRBD2 (7 bases). V was shortened by 6 bases and J by 6 bases, with 29 bases between the two germline ends. The CDR3 runs 18 residues. CDR1 and CDR2 from the germline V gene are DFQATT and SNEGSKA (reference sequence). The CDR3 DNA reads TGCAGTGCCCCCCCACCGCAGGGGAGCGGGAAAGGGGCCGGGGAGCTGTTTTTT. This translates into CSAPPPQGSGKGAGELFF.

This clonotype was seen a handful of times. V gene TRBV20-1 combines with J gene TRBJ1-1; maybe TRBD1 (6 bases). The CDR3 is 14 amino acids. With 0 bases removed from V and 5 bases from J, the gap between germline ends came to 13 bases. CDR1 is DFQATT, CDR2 SNEGSKA, per germline (reference sequence). CDR3: CSARDGRGGTEAFF. The CDR3 bases are TGCAGTGCTAGAGATGGGAGGGGGGGGACTGAAGCTTTCTTT.